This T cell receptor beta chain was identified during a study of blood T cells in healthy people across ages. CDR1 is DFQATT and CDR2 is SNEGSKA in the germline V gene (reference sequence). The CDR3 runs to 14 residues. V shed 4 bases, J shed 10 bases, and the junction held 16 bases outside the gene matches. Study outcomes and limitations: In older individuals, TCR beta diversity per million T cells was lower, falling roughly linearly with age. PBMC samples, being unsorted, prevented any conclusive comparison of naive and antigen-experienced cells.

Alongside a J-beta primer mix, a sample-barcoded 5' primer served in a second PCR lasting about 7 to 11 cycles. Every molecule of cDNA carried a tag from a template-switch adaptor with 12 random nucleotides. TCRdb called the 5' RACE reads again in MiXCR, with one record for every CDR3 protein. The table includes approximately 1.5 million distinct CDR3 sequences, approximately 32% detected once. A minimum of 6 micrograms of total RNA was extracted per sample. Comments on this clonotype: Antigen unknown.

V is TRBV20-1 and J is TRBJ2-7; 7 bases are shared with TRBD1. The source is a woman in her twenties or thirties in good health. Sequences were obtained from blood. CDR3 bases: TGCAGTGCTACGACCTACGGACAGGTAGAGATCCAGTACTTC. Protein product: CSATTYGQVEIQYF.